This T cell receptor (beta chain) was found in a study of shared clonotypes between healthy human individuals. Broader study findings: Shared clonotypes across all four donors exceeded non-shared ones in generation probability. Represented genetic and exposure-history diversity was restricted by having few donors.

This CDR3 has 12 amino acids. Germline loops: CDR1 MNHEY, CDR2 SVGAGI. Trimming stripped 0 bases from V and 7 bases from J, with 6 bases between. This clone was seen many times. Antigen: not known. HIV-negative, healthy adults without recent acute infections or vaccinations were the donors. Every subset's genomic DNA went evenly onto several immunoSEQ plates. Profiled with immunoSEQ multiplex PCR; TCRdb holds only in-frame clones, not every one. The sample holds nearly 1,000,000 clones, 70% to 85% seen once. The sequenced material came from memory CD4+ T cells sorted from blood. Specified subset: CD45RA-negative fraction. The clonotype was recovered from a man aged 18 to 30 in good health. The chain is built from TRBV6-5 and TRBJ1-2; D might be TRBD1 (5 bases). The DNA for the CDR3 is TGTGCCAGCAGTTACTCTGGGGCTGGCTACACCTTC. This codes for CASSYSGAGYTF.